The 12 T cell receptor beta chains in this list originate from one sample, sequenced in a study of shared clonotypes between healthy human individuals. The method was immunoSEQ multiplex PCR; TCRdb's version includes in-frame clones alone and lacks a portion of them. The repertoire includes around 1,000,000 clones, roughly 77% of them detected once, and roughly 0.82% sits in the top ten. The specimen was memory CD4+ T cells from PBMCs. Subset meaning: CD45RA-negative fraction. These receptors originate from a man in his late teens or twenties in good health. Some clones in this sample may be carry-over from other donors' samples.

V gene TRBV9 combines with J gene TRBJ1-1; D unclear. V was clipped by 0 bases and J by 1 base, with 10 bases between them. The length of the CDR3 is 15 residues. Germline CDR1 reads SGDLS; CDR2 reads YYNGEE. The DNA for the CDR3 is TGTGCCAGCAGCGTAGTGGGTTGGTGGAACACTGAAGCTTTCTTT. Translation gives CASSVVGWWNTEAFF.

The chain recombines TRBV10-3 with TRBJ2-7, with 9 bases that match TRBD1. The CDR3 sequence is 14 residues long. The V segment lost 8 bases and the J segment 0 bases; nucleotides outside the gene matches: 5. The germline V gene encodes CDR1 ENHRY and CDR2 SYGVKD. The CDR3 DNA reads TGTGCCATCCAAGGACAGGGGAGCTCCTACGAGCAGTACTTC. The encoded protein is CAIQGQGSSYEQYF.

V is TRBV4-2 and J is TRBJ2-6, with D perhaps TRBD1 (6 bases). Germline V gene lookup returns CDR1 LGHNA and CDR2 YNFKEQ. Trimming stripped 4 bases from V and 0 bases from J, with 16 bases between. The CDR3 is made up of 18 amino acids. The CDR3 sequence is CASSPEGQRDSGANVLTF. The CDR3 DNA reads as TGTGCCAGCAGCCCGGAAGGACAGAGGGACTCTGGGGCCAACGTCCTGACTTTC.

This chain connects TRBV15 to TRBJ2-1, with D uncertain. Germline-derived CDR1 and CDR2 are LNHNV and YYDKDF (reference sequence). The CDR3 covers 15 residues. V dropped 0 bases and J dropped 2 bases, with 8 bases sitting between them. The CDR3 protein is CATSRDVAAYNEQFF. The DNA for the CDR3 is TGTGCCACCAGCAGAGATGTGGCAGCCTACAATGAGCAGTTCTTC.

This chain links TRBV29-1 with TRBJ2-7; D call uncertain. Germline values: CDR1 SQVTM, CDR2 ANQGSEA. V shed 0 bases and J shed 6 bases, with 15 bases lying between them. CDR3 length equals 14 residues. CDR3 nucleotides: TGCAGCGTTGAAGATCTTTCGGGCGTTGCCGAGCAGTACTTC. Encoded protein: CSVEDLSGVAEQYF.

V gene TRBV5-1 combines with J gene TRBJ2-5; D gene uncertain. Deletions cut 4 bases from V and 5 bases from J, with 12 bases between. Germline V gene data show CDR1 as SGHRS and CDR2 as YFSETQ. The CDR3 length is 13 residues. CDR3 coding DNA: TGCGCCAGCAGCCCGGACGGCTCCGAGACCCAGTACTTC. Encoded protein: CASSPDGSETQYF.

The chain uses TRBV2 and TRBJ2-2; D may be TRBD2 (6 bases). The V gene lost 6 bases and the J gene lost 0 bases, with 14 bases spanning the gap. Germline CDR1 is SNHLY and CDR2 is FYNNEI. CDR3 length: 16 residues. CDR3 in amino acids: CASRGAGGTNTGELFF. The DNA for the CDR3 is TGTGCCAGCAGGGGAGCCGGCGGGACGAACACCGGGGAGCTGTTTTTT.

The chain recombines TRBV5-1 with TRBJ1-1; unclear D gene. CDR1 and CDR2 from the germline V gene are SGHRS and YFSETQ. Trimming left V 4 bases short and J 3 bases short, with 19 bases between. The CDR3 is 16 residues long. This CDR3 is CASSISGPTRDTEAFF. As DNA, the CDR3 is TGCGCCAGCAGCATAAGCGGCCCAACTCGGGACACTGAAGCTTTCTTT.

The V and J genes are TRBV9 and TRBJ1-3; 7 positions agree with TRBD1. V was clipped by 3 bases and J by 4 bases; unmatched bases: 10. Germline assignment: CDR1 SGDLS and CDR2 YYNGEE. The CDR3 covers 16 residues. Here the CDR3 DNA reads TGTGCCAGCAGCGAGCTCCTCACAGGGGTCGGAAACACCATATATTTT. Translating gives CASSELLTGVGNTIYF. Together with reference TRBV9 and TRBJ1-3, the CDR3 gives the full variable domain: DSGVTQTPKHLITATGQRVTLRCSPRSGDLSVYWYQQSLDQGLQFLIQYYNGEERAKGNILERFSAQQFPDLHSELNLSSLELGDSALYFCASSELLTGVGNTIYFGEGSWLTVV.

The V gene is TRBV29-1, the J gene TRBJ1-2, with no clear D. Per the germline V gene, CDR1 is SQVTM and CDR2 is ANQGSEA. V was pared by 2 bases and J by 0 bases, with 7 bases between. The CDR3 contains 13 residues. In nucleotides, the CDR3 is TGCAGCGTTGAAAACGAAGCTAACTATGGCTACACCTTC. Amino acids: CSVENEANYGYTF.

The rearrangement links TRBV5-4 to TRBJ1-3, with TRBD1 matching 7 bases. The CDR3 is 13 residues long. V shed 5 bases and J 2 bases; nucleotides not matched to a gene: 1. The germline CDR1 and CDR2 sequences are SGHNT and YYREEE (reference sequence). CDR3 in amino acids: CASRGGPGNTIYF. The CDR3 nucleotides read TGTGCCAGCAGAGGGGGCCCTGGAAACACCATATATTTT.

There are a few counts of this clone. V gene TRBV28 combines with J gene TRBJ2-6; 7 nucleotides align to TRBD2. Germline CDR1 and CDR2: MDHEN and SYDVKM. V lost 5 bases and J lost 0; bases outside the gene matches: 10. The CDR3 is 18 amino acids. CDR3 in DNA: TGTGCCAGCAGTCCGATAGCGGGTTCCAGCTCTGGGGCCAACGTCCTGACTTTC. It is translated as CASSPIAGSSSGANVLTF.